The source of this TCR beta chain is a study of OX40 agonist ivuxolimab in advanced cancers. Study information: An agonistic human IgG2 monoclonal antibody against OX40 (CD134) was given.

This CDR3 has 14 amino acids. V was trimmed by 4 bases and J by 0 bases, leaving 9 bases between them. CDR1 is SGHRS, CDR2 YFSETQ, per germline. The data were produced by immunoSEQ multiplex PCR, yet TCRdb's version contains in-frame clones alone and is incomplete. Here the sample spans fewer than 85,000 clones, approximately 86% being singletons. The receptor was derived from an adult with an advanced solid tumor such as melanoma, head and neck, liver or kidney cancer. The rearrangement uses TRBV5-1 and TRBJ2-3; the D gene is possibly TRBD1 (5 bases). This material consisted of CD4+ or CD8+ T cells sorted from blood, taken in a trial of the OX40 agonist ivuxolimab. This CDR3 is CASSQGSSTDTQYF. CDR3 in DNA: TGCGCCAGCAGCCAGGGATCTAGCACAGATACGCAGTATTTT. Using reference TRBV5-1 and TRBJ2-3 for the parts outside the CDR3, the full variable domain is KAGVTQTPRYLIKTRGQQVTLSCSPISGHRSVSWYQQTPGQGLQFLFEYFSETQRNKGNFPGRFSGRQFSNSRSEMNVSTLELGDSALYLCASSQGSSTDTQYFGPGTRLTVL.